This T cell receptor (beta chain) is from a study of T cell changes during pregnancy in multiple sclerosis (dated by TCRdb to about 2019). Regarding the research as a whole: Changes in the T cell repertoire over the course of pregnancy were examined in this study in women with multiple sclerosis.

At the junction V is shortened by 3 bases and J by 6 bases, with 21 bases in between. The CDR3 runs 16 residues from the cysteine to the phenylalanine. The kept DNA is CDR3 alone, 48 bases in frame from the first base. Based on the germline V gene, the CDR1 and CDR2 sequences are SQVTM and ANQGSEA. A word on this clone: The clone's antigen remains unknown. No much larger clone is present one base from it, and per-base qualities are unavailable.

Library prep was done by the immunoSEQ multiplex PCR assay. The table comes from immuneACCESS by way of TCRdb, which keeps in-frame sequences with V and J called. Part of the clones is missing from these tables; in studies checked, under half for an unresolved V gene and the rest for unknown reasons. Here the sample has 60,000 to 75,000 clones; under 95% occur a single time. Clones ranked in the top ten supply around 1.6% of the sample. Rearrangement joined TRBV29-1 to TRBJ2-1; a weak D assignment points to TRBD2 (6 bases agree). Sequencing used peripheral blood, obtained after pregnancy. The TCR comes from a female donor with multiple sclerosis, enrolled in a pregnancy study. The CDR3 region reads CSVDGERAEFGNEQFF. The nucleotide sequence is given as TGCAGCGTTGATGGGGAGCGGGCGGAATTTGGCAATGAGCAGTTCTTC.